The next 16 T cell receptor beta chains were all read from a single sample in a study of blood T cell repertoires in COVID-19 (dated by TCRdb to the early 2020s). The receptor library was made with the immunoSEQ multiplex PCR assay. The immuneACCESS repertoire file appears here via TCRdb, limited to in-frame rearrangements. These files lack a portion of the clones; in checked studies, under half of the deficit traces to unresolved V genes, and the cause of the others is not known. Counted in this sample were roughly 200,000 clones; 60% to 85% of them appeared once. The ten largest make up around 8.1% of the sample. The source material was peripheral blood. The receptor set was obtained from a woman aged 45-60 years with active or convalescent COVID-19.

CDR3 coding DNA: TGTGCCAGCAGCCTAGGGCTGAACTCTGGAAACACCATATATTTT. Amino acids: CASSLGLNSGNTIYF. V is TRBV7-2 and J is TRBJ1-3; D ambiguous. The CDR3 runs to 15 residues. Germline V gene sequence: CDR1 SGHTA, CDR2 FQGNSA. Trimming removed 5 bases from V and 0 bases from J, with 11 bases in between.

This clone occurred a few times. The chain employs TRBV28 and TRBJ2-7; 9 bases agree with TRBD2. This CDR3 is built from 17 residues. V gave up 5 bases and J gave up 1 base; unmatched junction bases: 12. CDR1 and CDR2 from the germline V gene are MDHEN and SYDVKM. This chain's CDR3 is CASSLHLSGRRSYEQYF. In DNA form, the CDR3 reads TGTGCCAGCAGTCTGCACCTTAGCGGGAGAAGATCCTACGAGCAGTACTTC.

This chain links TRBV3-1 (or the pseudogene TRBV3-2) with TRBJ1-2; 9 nucleotides match TRBD1. The junction had 3 bases not matched to a gene; V was cut back by 4 bases and J by 3 bases. Per germline, CDR1 LGHDT and CDR2 YNNKEL (reference sequence). This CDR3 region has 14 residues. The CDR3 is CASSRWTGDYGYTF. DNA for the CDR3: TGTGCCAGCAGCCGATGGACAGGGGACTATGGCTACACCTTC.

The rearrangement uses TRBV18 and TRBJ1-1, with D unclear. Germline V gene data show CDR1 as KGHSH and CDR2 as LQKENI. V was shortened by 3 bases and J by 1 base, with 9 bases between the two germline ends. This CDR3 spans 14 amino acids. The CDR3: CASSPTRQNTEAFF. For the CDR3, the DNA is TGTGCCAGCTCACCGACCCGACAGAACACTGAAGCTTTCTTT. Drawing the rest from reference TRBV18 and TRBJ1-1, the complete variable domain is NAGVMQNPRHLVRRRGQEARLRCSPMKGHSHVYWYRQLPEEGLKFMVYLQKENIIDESGMPKERFSAEFPKEGPSILRIQQVVRGDSAAYFCASSPTRQNTEAFFGQGTRLTVV.

The gene calls are TRBV29-1 and TRBJ1-2; TRBD1 matches 7 bases. This CDR3 comprises 14 residues. The V gene end was trimmed by 4 bases and the J gene end by 2 bases; junction bases not matched to a gene: 7. The germline CDR1 and CDR2 sequences are SQVTM and ANQGSEA. In nucleotides, the CDR3 is TGCAGCGTTGGCGCTAGGGGACAGAACTATGGCTACACCTTC. Protein: CSVGARGQNYGYTF.

This clone has more than one count but fewer than ten. The chain employs TRBV15 and TRBJ2-7, with 10 bases that match TRBD2. This CDR3 is 18 amino acids long. CDR1 LNHNV and CDR2 YYDKDF come from the germline V gene (reference sequence). After removal of 0 bases from V and 2 bases from J, the junction contained 10 bases not matched to a gene. This chain's CDR3 is CATSRDLLAGDTPYEQYF. CDR3 DNA: TGTGCCACCAGCAGAGATCTGCTAGCGGGAGATACCCCCTACGAGCAGTACTTC.

This clone was found a few times. The rearrangement links TRBV5-1 to TRBJ1-2; 7 bases match TRBD1. This CDR3 has 13 amino acids. The germline V gene has CDR1 SGHRS and CDR2 YFSETQ. The ends lost 2 bases at V and 6 bases at J; junction bases unmatched: 4. For the CDR3, the DNA is TGCGCCAGCAGCTTCCAGGGGGAGGATGGCTACACCTTC. Its protein product is CASSFQGEDGYTF.

The chain recombines TRBV7-2 with TRBJ2-7, with D maybe TRBD2 (5 bases). Germline V gene data show CDR1 as SGHTA and CDR2 as FQGNSA. This CDR3 is 14 amino acids long. Trimming shortened V by 2 bases and J by 1 base, and 9 bases separated the two germline ends. The CDR3 reads CASSLSRGSYEQYF. CDR3 bases: TGTGCCAGCAGCTTATCTCGGGGATCCTACGAGCAGTACTTC.

The chain is built from TRBV19 and TRBJ2-3; TRBD2 agrees at 11 bases. Per the germline V gene, CDR1 is LNHDA and CDR2 is SQIVND (reference sequence). The V and J ends lost 5 bases and 0 bases, in that order; junction bases with no gene match: 4. The length of the CDR3 is 16 residues. In DNA, the CDR3 is TGTGCCAGTAGTGTGGGACTAGCGGTTAGCACAGATACGCAGTATTTT. Translation: CASSVGLAVSTDTQYF. The complete variable domain, with remaining parts taken from reference TRBV19 and TRBJ2-3, reads DGGITQSPKYLFRKEGQNVTLSCEQNLNHDAMYWYRQDPGQGLRLIYYSQIVNDFQKGDIAEGYSVSREKKESFPLTVTSAQKNPTAFYLCASSVGLAVSTDTQYFGPGTRLTVL.

The gene calls are TRBV29-1 and TRBJ1-1; D ambiguous. The germline gives CDR1 SQVTM, CDR2 ANQGSEA. V was pared by 7 bases and J by 0 bases, with 21 bases between. CDR3 length equals 16 residues. CDR3 in DNA: TGCAGCGGTACCTTTGGGCTGGCTTCCTTGAACACTGAAGCTTTCTTT. It specifies CSGTFGLASLNTEAFF.

The chain is built from TRBV10-1 and TRBJ1-5; 10 bases are shared with TRBD1. The length of the CDR3 is 17 residues. CDR1 is WNHNN, CDR2 SYGVQD, per germline (reference sequence). V lost 10 bases to trimming and J lost 0 bases; unmatched junction nucleotides: 12. The CDR3 spells CANPTGGREYSNQPQHF. CDR3 sequence (DNA): TGCGCCAACCCGACAGGGGGCCGGGAGTATAGCAATCAGCCCCAGCATTTT.

The rearrangement joins TRBV7-2 to TRBJ1-3, with D maybe TRBD1 (5 bases). The V gene's germline CDR1 is SGHTA and CDR2 FQGNSA. The germline V and J ends were trimmed by 3 bases and 4 bases, with 13 bases remaining between them. The CDR3 runs to 15 residues. The CDR3 nucleotides read TGTGCCAGCAGCTTTCAGACAGTGGGGGGAAACACCATATATTTT. Encoded protein: CASSFQTVGGNTIYF.

The rearrangement joins TRBV5-1 to TRBJ2-7, with TRBD1 as a possible D gene (6 bases). Trimming pared 4 bases from V and 0 bases from J, leaving 11 bases between. CDR1 is SGHRS and CDR2 is YFSETQ in the germline V gene. The CDR3 is made up of 14 amino acids. CDR3 sequence: CASSVRDNSYEQYF. CDR3 coding DNA: TGCGCCAGCAGCGTCCGGGACAACTCCTACGAGCAGTACTTC.

The chain recombines TRBV7-2 with TRBJ2-5, with 7 nucleotides matching TRBD2. V dropped 9 bases and J dropped 5; count of bases not matched to a gene: 12. Germline loops: CDR1 SGHTA, CDR2 FQGNSA. CDR3 length: 14 amino acids. CDR3: CARNLSGLRETQYF. CDR3 sequence (DNA): TGTGCCAGGAACCTTAGCGGGCTCAGGGAGACCCAGTACTTC.

The genes are TRBV5-1 and TRBJ1-1, with a weak D call TRBD1 (5 bases). The V end was cut by 6 bases, the J end by 5 bases, with 14 bases between. This CDR3 has 13 residues. The V gene's germline CDR1 is SGHRS and CDR2 YFSETQ. The CDR3 sequence is CASKRQGGTEAFF. Here the CDR3 DNA reads TGCGCCAGCAAGCGCCAGGGTGGAACTGAAGCTTTCTTT.

V gene TRBV5-5 combines with J gene TRBJ2-1; 9 bases line up with TRBD2. Trimming cost V 3 bases and J 4 bases; bases outside gene matches: 5. The CDR3 is made up of 15 amino acids. Germline V lookup: CDR1 SGHKS, CDR2 YYEKEE (reference sequence). CDR3 residues: CASSSLAGNYNEQFF. The CDR3 coding sequence is TGTGCCAGCAGCTCGCTAGCGGGAAATTACAATGAGCAGTTCTTC.